The 19 T cell receptor beta chains below were found in one sample sequenced in a study of blood T cell repertoires in COVID-19. Libraries were prepared by immunoSEQ multiplex PCR; TCRdb keeps only in-frame clonotypes and omits some of them. This table holds about 89,000 clones, around four fifths found once. The sample consisted of peripheral blood. The origin of the receptors is a man in his 70s with acute or convalescent COVID-19.

The rearrangement joins TRBV7-8 to TRBJ2-6; D is unclear. The CDR3 covers 16 residues. The V gene lost 2 bases and the J gene lost 2 bases, with 10 bases spanning the gap. Per the germline V gene, CDR1 is SGHVS and CDR2 is FQNEAQ. CDR3 sequence: CASSLKAQAGANVLTF. CDR3 sequence (DNA): TGTGCCAGCAGCTTAAAAGCTCAGGCTGGGGCCAACGTCCTGACTTTC.

The V gene is TRBV30, the J gene TRBJ2-6; the D gene is possibly TRBD1 (6 bases). CDR1 and CDR2 (germline): GTSNPN, SVGIG (reference sequence). This CDR3 contains 16 residues. V lost 1 base to trimming and J lost 2 bases, with 12 bases between them. The CDR3, as DNA: TGTGCCTGGAGTGCCCGGACAGTTCCTGGGGCCAACGTCCTGACTTTC. This encodes CAWSARTVPGANVLTF. The full variable domain, rest sourced from reference TRBV30 and TRBJ2-6, is SQTIHQWPATLVQPVGSPLSLECTVEGTSNPNLYWYRQAAGRGLQLLFYSVGIGQISSEVPQNLSASRPQDRQFILSSKKLLLSDSGFYLCAWSARTVPGANVLTFGAGSRLTVL.

The J gene is TRBJ2-5, the V gene TRBV5-1; 9 bases match TRBD2. This CDR3 is built from 16 residues. Germline CDR1 is SGHRS and CDR2 is YFSETQ. With 0 bases clipped from V and 1 base from J, the junction kept 4 bases outside the gene matches. The CDR3 DNA reads TGCGCCAGCAGCTTGGCGGGTAGCGGGGGCCAAGAGACCCAGTACTTC. It yields the protein CASSLAGSGGQETQYF.

V gene TRBV21-1 combines with J gene TRBJ1-1. TRBV21-1 is a documented pseudogene. The CDR3 runs to 13 residues. The CDR3 DNA reads TGTGCCAGCAGCTCTGCGGGTGACACTGAAGCTTTCTTT. Translation: CASSSAGDTEAFF.

V usage is TRBV27 and J usage is TRBJ2-1; 7 nucleotides line up with TRBD2. Germline CDR1 is MNHEY and CDR2 is SMNVEV (reference sequence). The CDR3 sequence is 14 residues long. J gave up 5 bases and V 4 bases, and 5 bases lay outside the gene matches. In nucleotides, the CDR3 is TGTGCCAGCAGTTGGGCGGGAGAGAACAATGAGCAGTTCTTC. Residues: CASSWAGENNEQFF.

The rearrangement joins TRBV7-3 to TRBJ2-2; 9 nucleotides line up with TRBD1. Unmatched junction bases numbered 3, after V lost 3 bases and J lost 7 bases. The CDR3 is 14 residues long. Germline-derived CDR1 and CDR2 are SGHTA and FQGTGA. The CDR3 bases are TGTGCCAGCAGCTTGGGACAGGGCATCGGGGAGCTGTTTTTT. Protein product: CASSLGQGIGELFF.

The count of this clone is one. CDR3 nucleotide sequence: TGTGCCAGCAGGAAAGGGACAGCTGGCTCACCCCTCCACTTT. Amino acids: CASRKGTAGSPLHF. This sequence joins TRBV5-6 and TRBJ1-6; 7 bases line up with TRBD1. Germline assignment: CDR1 SGHDT and CDR2 YYEEEE. The ends lost 5 bases at V and 10 bases at J; junction bases unmatched: 9. The CDR3 extends over 14 amino acids.

This clone came up a few times. CDR3 DNA sequence: TGTGCCAGCAGCTTATGGCAGAAGAACACTGAAGCTTTCTTT. It codes for CASSLWQKNTEAFF. V gene TRBV7-3 combines with J gene TRBJ1-1; D unclear. From germline, CDR1 is SGHTA and CDR2 FQGTGA. V was cut by 2 bases and J by 1 base, with 8 bases left in between. The CDR3 is 14 amino acids.

The gene calls are TRBV5-1 and TRBJ2-7, with 12 nucleotides matching TRBD2. V lost 0 bases and J lost 4; bases outside the gene matches: 5. The CDR3 contains 16 residues. Germline assignment: CDR1 SGHRS and CDR2 YFSETQ. The CDR3 sequence is CASSLGLAGAVYEQYF. In DNA, the CDR3 is TGCGCCAGCAGCTTGGGACTAGCGGGAGCAGTATACGAGCAGTACTTC.

The chain joins TRBV5-1 to TRBJ2-2, with D possibly TRBD2 on 6 matching bases. V lost 3 bases and J 7 bases, leaving 31 bases between the germline ends. The CDR3 runs 20 residues. The germline V gene encodes CDR1 SGHRS and CDR2 YFSETQ. The CDR3 DNA follows: TGCGCCAGCAGCTGGGAAATGGACTACCTCTTAAGATTAGCACACGGGGAGCTGTTTTTT. It yields the protein CASSWEMDYLLRLAHGELFF.

As regards this clone: The DNA is left out, because the CDR3 cannot be placed on it with certainty; the CDR3 is given as TCRdb lists it. This chain joins TRBV29-1 and TRBJ1-2; the table's D gene call, TRBD1, was not cross checked with the DNA. The CDR3 region is 24 residues in length, termini included. Looked up from germline, CDR1 is SQVTM and CDR2 is ANQGSEA. This CDR3 is CSVEDERTGTMATPSVRGRGGYTF.

The chain uses TRBV7-2 and TRBJ1-5; no clear D gene. The CDR3 is 15 amino acids. Germline V gene data show CDR1 as SGHTA and CDR2 as FQGNSA. V was trimmed by 1 base and J by 0 bases, leaving 7 bases between them. CDR3 region: CASSLGDYSNQPQHF. The CDR3 DNA is TGTGCCAGCAGCTTAGGCGACTATAGCAATCAGCCCCAGCATTTT.

The J gene is TRBJ1-1, the V gene TRBV29-1; D remains ambiguous. Germline V gene sequence: CDR1 SQVTM, CDR2 ANQGSEA. The CDR3 is made up of 13 amino acids. V was clipped by 7 bases and J by 0 bases, with 12 bases between them. The CDR3 nucleotides are TGCAGCGCCGACGGGTTCATGAACACTGAAGCTTTCTTT. Translated: CSADGFMNTEAFF.

The CDR3 loop reads CASSPGQGGYTF. The CDR3 DNA sequence: TGTGCCAGCAGCCCGGGACAGGGAGGCTACACCTTC. The chain recombines TRBV7-6 with TRBJ1-2; 9 bases fit TRBD1. J was trimmed by 8 bases and V by 5 bases; bases with no gene match: 3. Germline-derived CDR1 and CDR2 are SGHVS and FNYEAQ. The CDR3 runs to 12 residues.

This sequence joins TRBV10-3 and TRBJ1-1, with D uncertain. CDR1 is ENHRY and CDR2 is SYGVKD in the germline V gene. The V gene lost 0 bases and the J gene lost 2 bases, with 4 bases spanning the gap. The length of the CDR3 is 13 residues. CDR3 nucleotide sequence: TGTGCCATCAGTGAGTCCCAAAACACTGAAGCTTTCTTT. It yields the protein CAISESQNTEAFF.

The chain recombines TRBV3-1 (or the pseudogene TRBV3-2) with TRBJ1-1; D is unresolved. Germline V gene lookup returns CDR1 LGHDT and CDR2 YNNKEL (reference sequence). V was trimmed by 4 bases and J by 1 base, leaving 13 bases between them. CDR3 length: 15 amino acids. The CDR3 here is CASSPPAGRNTEAFF. In nucleotides, the CDR3 is TGTGCCAGCAGCCCCCCCGCAGGCCGGAACACTGAAGCTTTCTTT.

V usage is TRBV2 and J usage is TRBJ2-7, with D tentatively TRBD2 (6 bases). V gave up 4 bases and J gave up 7 bases, with 20 bases separating them. The CDR3 extends over 15 amino acids. Germline V CDR1 and CDR2: SNHLY, FYNNEI. The CDR3: CASSATGLGAGEQYF. DNA of the CDR3: TGTGCCAGCAGTGCTACGGGTCTAGGGGCGGGGGAGCAGTACTTC.

The chain couples TRBV5-1 to TRBJ2-5; 7 bases are shared with TRBD2. CDR3 length equals 17 residues. Trimming removed 1 base from V and 1 base from J; junction bases left unmatched: 10. The V gene's germline CDR1 is SGHRS and CDR2 YFSETQ. Here the CDR3 DNA reads TGCGCCAGCAGCTTGAGTCCGACTAGCCGGGGCCAAGAGACCCAGTACTTC. Encoded protein: CASSLSPTSRGQETQYF.

This clone was picked up one time. The chain employs TRBV27 and TRBJ2-1; a weak D match, TRBD1 (6 bases). V was clipped by 5 bases and J by 5 bases, with 19 bases between them. Germline CDR1 MNHEY, CDR2 SMNVEV (reference sequence). The CDR3 covers 16 residues. CDR3 bases: TGTGCCAGCAGTGCGATATTTACAGGGAATAACAATGAGCAGTTCTTC. This gives the protein CASSAIFTGNNNEQFF.